A selection of T cell receptor beta chains follows, all from one sample in a study of T cell repertoires in cytomegalovirus infection. These TCRs are of unknown antigen specificity. TCRdb passed the reads through MiXCR, listing each CDR3 protein once. The sample consists of about 900,000 distinct CDR3 sequences, roughly 30% of them appearing once. The material sequenced was cultured CD8+ T cells from PBMCs, taken from culture after CMV antigen stimulation. The receptor set was obtained from a human donor in good health (CMV status not recorded). Some clones in this sample may be carry-over from other donors' samples. The CDR3 runs from the conserved cysteine through the conserved F or W. A D gene is named only where the DNA matches it firmly. The listing skips clone size in some rows; elsewhere it reads once, few, many or a size class.

j_gene: TRBJ2-3
v_gene: TRBV2
d_gene: .
abundance: few
CDR3aa: CASSGRLTDTQYF
CDR3nt: TGTGCCAGCAGTGGTCGCCTCACAGATACGCAGTATTTT

j_gene: TRBJ1-5
v_gene: TRBV27
d_gene: TRBD1
abundance: .
CDR3aa: CASSLWPTGAAGQPQHF
CDR3nt: TGTGCCAGCAGTTTATGGCCGACAGGGGCCGCTGGACAGCCCCAGCATTTT

j_gene: TRBJ1-2
v_gene: TRBV7-2
d_gene: .
abundance: many
CDR3aa: CASSLVHLTNYGYTF
CDR3nt: TGTGCCAGCAGCTTAGTTCACTTAACTAACTATGGCTACACCTTC

j_gene: TRBJ2-7
v_gene: TRBV12-3/TRBV12-4
d_gene: .
abundance: .
CDR3aa: CASGGFSYEQYF
CDR3nt: TGTGCCAGTGGGGGATTTTCCTACGAGCAGTACTTC

j_gene: TRBJ2-6
v_gene: TRBV7-2
d_gene: .
abundance: many
CDR3aa: CASSLGHRAFHGANVLTF
CDR3nt: TGTGCCAGCAGCTTAGGTCACAGGGCTTTCCATGGGGCCAACGTCCTGACTTTC

j_gene: TRBJ1-1
v_gene: TRBV7-2
d_gene: .
abundance: once
CDR3aa: CASSLDPGARGLNTEAFF
CDR3nt: TGTGCCAGCAGCTTAGATCCGGGGGCGCGGGGATTGAACACTGAAGCTTTCTTT

j_gene: TRBJ1-1
v_gene: TRBV6-5
d_gene: .
abundance: .
CDR3aa: CASSYGGGHLNTEAFF
CDR3nt: TGTGCCAGCAGTTACGGTGGGGGGCACCTGAACACTGAAGCTTTCTTT

j_gene: TRBJ1-1
v_gene: TRBV6-1
d_gene: TRBD1
abundance: .
CDR3aa: CASRLYAGGNTEAFF
CDR3nt: TGTGCCAGCAGACTATATGCAGGGGGTAACACTGAAGCTTTCTTT

j_gene: TRBJ2-5
v_gene: TRBV11-3
d_gene: .
abundance: .
CDR3aa: CASSSGGGARETQYF
CDR3nt: TGTGCCAGCAGCTCCGGGGGTGGGGCTCGAGAGACCCAGTACTTC

j_gene: TRBJ1-2
v_gene: TRBV7-9
d_gene: .
abundance: few
CDR3aa: CASSALGGYTF
CDR3nt: TGTGCCAGCAGCGCCCTGGGTGGCTACACCTTC

j_gene: TRBJ2-3
v_gene: TRBV6-2/TRBV6-3
d_gene: .
abundance: many
CDR3aa: CASSYSVHTQYF
CDR3nt: TGTGCCAGCAGTTATTCGGTGCATACGCAGTATTTT

j_gene: TRBJ1-2
v_gene: TRBV19
d_gene: .
abundance: .
CDR3aa: CASSRKQGNYGYTF
CDR3nt: TGTGCCAGTAGTCGAAAACAGGGTAACTATGGCTACACCTTC

j_gene: TRBJ1-3
v_gene: TRBV2
d_gene: TRBD1
abundance: .
CDR3aa: CASSDRGPSGNTIYF
CDR3nt: TGTGCCAGCAGCGACAGGGGGCCCTCTGGAAACACCATATATTTT

j_gene: TRBJ1-2
v_gene: TRBV7-2
d_gene: .
abundance: .
CDR3aa: CASSPGPSEHGYTF
CDR3nt: TGTGCCAGCAGTCCGGGACCGTCGGAACATGGCTACACCTTC

j_gene: TRBJ1-2
v_gene: TRBV6-5
d_gene: TRBD1
abundance: .
CDR3aa: CASSYGQGWGYTF
CDR3nt: TGTGCCAGCAGTTACGGACAGGGTTGGGGCTACACCTTC

j_gene: TRBJ2-3
v_gene: TRBV7-8
d_gene: .
abundance: few
CDR3aa: CASSPLGLARGGGTDTQYF
CDR3nt: TGTGCCAGCAGCCCCCTTGGGCTAGCGAGAGGGGGGGGCACAGATACGCAGTATTTT

j_gene: TRBJ2-2
v_gene: TRBV9
d_gene: TRBD2
abundance: .
CDR3aa: CASSGTSGGKTGELFF
CDR3nt: TGTGCCAGCAGCGGTACTAGCGGGGGGAAGACCGGGGAGCTGTTTTTT

j_gene: TRBJ2-1
v_gene: TRBV6-5
d_gene: .
abundance: .
CDR3aa: CASSYSENNEQFF
CDR3nt: TGTGCCAGCAGTTACTCGGAGAACAATGAGCAGTTCTTC

j_gene: TRBJ2-7
v_gene: TRBV7-6
d_gene: TRBD1
abundance: few
CDR3aa: CASSLNVGQSYEQYF
CDR3nt: TGTGCCAGCAGCTTAAATGTGGGACAGTCCTACGAGCAGTACTTC

j_gene: TRBJ1-5
v_gene: TRBV7-8
d_gene: TRBD1
abundance: .
CDR3aa: CAISLGGTGGQPQHF
CDR3nt: TGTGCCATCAGCTTAGGGGGGACAGGGGGACAGCCCCAGCATTTT

j_gene: TRBJ2-1
v_gene: TRBV12-3/TRBV12-4
d_gene: TRBD1
abundance: .
CDR3aa: CASSYRGTYNEPFF
CDR3nt: TGTGCCAGCAGCTACAGGGGGACCTACAATGAGCCGTTCTTC

j_gene: TRBJ2-2
v_gene: TRBV28
d_gene: .
abundance: .
CDR3aa: CASSLRSSGTGELFF
CDR3nt: TGTGCCAGCAGTTTAAGGAGTTCGGGGACCGGGGAGCTGTTTTTT

j_gene: TRBJ2-7
v_gene: TRBV7-2
d_gene: .
abundance: many
CDR3aa: CASSSAGVQYF
CDR3nt: TGTGCCAGCAGCTCGGCAGGGGTGCAGTACTTC

j_gene: TRBJ1-5
v_gene: TRBV27
d_gene: .
abundance: few
CDR3aa: CASSLGQLGQPQHF
CDR3nt: TGTGCCAGCAGTTTAGGACAGTTGGGTCAGCCCCAGCATTTT

j_gene: TRBJ1-5
v_gene: TRBV6-1
d_gene: .
abundance: many
CDR3aa: CASSEGGYSNQPQHF
CDR3nt: TGTGCCAGCAGCGAGGGGGGGTATAGCAATCAGCCCCAGCATTTT

j_gene: TRBJ1-3
v_gene: TRBV15
d_gene: .
abundance: .
CDR3aa: CATTVDISGNTIYF
CDR3nt: TGTGCCACCACCGTGGACATCTCTGGAAACACCATATATTTT

j_gene: TRBJ1-2
v_gene: TRBV6-1
d_gene: TRBD1
abundance: .
CDR3aa: CASSVGVGGAVNYGYTF
CDR3nt: TGTGCCAGCAGTGTTGGTGTAGGGGGCGCCGTTAACTATGGCTACACCTTC

j_gene: TRBJ2-1
v_gene: TRBV27
d_gene: .
abundance: .
CDR3aa: CVSSRTENEQFF
CDR3nt: TGTGTCAGCAGCAGGACAGAGAATGAGCAGTTCTTC

j_gene: TRBJ1-3
v_gene: TRBV7-6
d_gene: .
abundance: many
CDR3aa: CASSLGSTSGNTIYF
CDR3nt: TGTGCCAGCAGCTTAGGTTCGACCTCTGGAAACACCATATATTTT

j_gene: TRBJ1-1
v_gene: TRBV6-5
d_gene: .
abundance: few
CDR3aa: CASVGGAGDTEAFF
CDR3nt: TGTGCCAGTGTTGGGGGGGCAGGGGACACTGAAGCTTTCTTT

j_gene: TRBJ2-4
v_gene: TRBV12-3/TRBV12-4
d_gene: TRBD2
abundance: .
CDR3aa: CASSLRREGDLRTLAKNIQYF
CDR3nt: TGTGCCAGCAGTTTAAGGCGGGAGGGGGACTTGCGGACCCTAGCCAAAAACATTCAGTACTTC

j_gene: TRBJ2-3
v_gene: TRBV5-6
d_gene: TRBD2
abundance: .
CDR3aa: CASSPAGGSPDTQYF
CDR3nt: TGTGCCAGCAGCCCGGCGGGGGGTAGTCCAGATACGCAGTATTTT

j_gene: TRBJ2-2
v_gene: TRBV7-6
d_gene: .
abundance: .
CDR3aa: CASSPPGTGNTGELFF
CDR3nt: TGTGCCAGCAGCCCTCCCGGGACCGGGAACACCGGGGAGCTGTTTTTT

j_gene: TRBJ1-1
v_gene: TRBV5-1
d_gene: .
abundance: .
CDR3aa: CASSLIGNMNTEAFF
CDR3nt: TGCGCCAGCAGCTTGATTGGAAACATGAACACTGAAGCTTTCTTT

j_gene: TRBJ1-2
v_gene: TRBV24-1
d_gene: TRBD1
abundance: .
CDR3aa: CATSDHGTDYGYTF
CDR3nt: TGTGCCACCAGTGACCATGGGACAGACTATGGCTACACCTTC

j_gene: TRBJ2-3
v_gene: TRBV7-8
d_gene: .
abundance: many
CDR3aa: CASSLGDRRIGTDTQYF
CDR3nt: TGTGCCAGCAGCTTAGGAGACAGGAGGATCGGCACAGATACGCAGTATTTT

j_gene: TRBJ2-2
v_gene: TRBV7-2
d_gene: .
abundance: many
CDR3aa: CASSLAGLDTGELFF
CDR3nt: TGTGCCAGCAGCTTAGCAGGGCTTGACACCGGGGAGCTGTTTTTT

j_gene: TRBJ1-2
v_gene: TRBV4-1
d_gene: .
abundance: few
CDR3aa: CASSQRDYGYGYTF
CDR3nt: TGCGCCAGCAGCCAAAGGGACTATGGCTATGGCTACACCTTC

j_gene: TRBJ2-3
v_gene: TRBV9
d_gene: .
abundance: .
CDR3aa: CASSVRPGDNTDTQYF
CDR3nt: TGTGCCAGCAGCGTCCGTCCGGGGGATAACACAGATACGCAGTATTTT

j_gene: TRBJ2-7
v_gene: TRBV7-2
d_gene: .
abundance: .
CDR3aa: CASSSRTYEQYF
CDR3nt: TGTGCCAGCAGCTCACGGACCTACGAGCAGTACTTC

j_gene: TRBJ2-1
v_gene: TRBV28
d_gene: .
abundance: many
CDR3aa: CASSWGARYYNEQFF
CDR3nt: TGTGCCAGCAGTTGGGGGGCTAGGTACTACAATGAGCAGTTCTTC

j_gene: TRBJ1-2
v_gene: TRBV7-3
d_gene: .
abundance: .
CDR3aa: CASSPNSGLAYGYAF
CDR3nt: TGTGCCAGCAGCCCGAATAGCGGGCTGGCCTATGGCTACGCCTTC

j_gene: TRBJ2-5
v_gene: TRBV7-8
d_gene: TRBD1
abundance: many
CDR3aa: CASSQFGDRGETQYF
CDR3nt: TGTGCCAGCAGCCAATTTGGGGACAGGGGAGAGACCCAGTACTTC

j_gene: TRBJ2-5
v_gene: TRBV6-2/TRBV6-3
d_gene: TRBD2
abundance: once
CDR3aa: CASSPGTSGTETQYF
CDR3nt: TGTGCCAGCAGCCCCGGGACTAGCGGGACAGAGACCCAGTACTTC

j_gene: TRBJ2-1
v_gene: TRBV11-2
d_gene: .
abundance: .
CDR3aa: CASSPQYNQQFF
CDR3nt: TGTGCCAGCAGCCCTCAATACAATCAGCAGTTCTTC

j_gene: TRBJ2-2
v_gene: TRBV19
d_gene: .
abundance: once
CDR3aa: CASTNGGPNTGELFF
CDR3nt: TGTGCCAGTACCAACGGTGGCCCGAACACCGGGGAGCTGTTTTTT

j_gene: TRBJ2-3
v_gene: TRBV27
d_gene: TRBD2
abundance: .
CDR3aa: CASMKAGGKSTDTQYF
CDR3nt: TGTGCCAGCATGAAAGCGGGGGGCAAAAGCACAGATACGCAGTATTTT

j_gene: TRBJ2-3
v_gene: TRBV7-8
d_gene: .
abundance: many
CDR3aa: CASSLVGSSTDTQYF
CDR3nt: TGTGCCAGCAGCTTAGTGGGCAGTTCCACAGATACGCAGTATTTT

j_gene: TRBJ2-2
v_gene: TRBV7-6
d_gene: .
abundance: many
CDR3aa: CASSLEGAGELFF
CDR3nt: TGTGCCAGCAGCTTAGAAGGGGCCGGGGAGCTGTTTTTT

j_gene: TRBJ1-2
v_gene: TRBV12-3/TRBV12-4
d_gene: .
abundance: .
CDR3aa: CASSFSDPYGGFSGYTF
CDR3nt: TGTGCCAGCAGTTTTAGCGATCCATATGGGGGTTTCAGCGGCTACACCTTC

j_gene: TRBJ2-2
v_gene: TRBV7-4
d_gene: .
abundance: once
CDR3aa: CASSLAQGFPGELFF
CDR3nt: TGTGCCAGCAGCTTAGCCCAGGGGTTTCCCGGGGAGCTGTTTTTT

j_gene: TRBJ2-1
v_gene: TRBV6-1
d_gene: .
abundance: few
CDR3aa: CASSESQSSYNEQFF
CDR3nt: TGTGCCAGCAGTGAGAGCCAGAGCTCCTACAATGAGCAGTTCTTC

j_gene: TRBJ1-6
v_gene: TRBV19
d_gene: .
abundance: once
CDR3aa: CASSINGQYNSPLHF
CDR3nt: TGTGCCAGTAGTATAAATGGACAGTATAATTCACCCCTCCACTTT

j_gene: TRBJ1-2
v_gene: TRBV7-6
d_gene: TRBD1
abundance: many
CDR3aa: CASSLAGQGGYGYTF
CDR3nt: TGTGCCAGCAGCTTAGCCGGACAGGGAGGCTATGGCTACACCTTC

j_gene: TRBJ2-5
v_gene: TRBV24-1
d_gene: .
abundance: .
CDR3aa: CATSDLKGQETQYF
CDR3nt: TGTGCCACCAGTGATTTAAAGGGGCAAGAGACCCAGTACTTC

j_gene: TRBJ2-3
v_gene: TRBV7-9
d_gene: .
abundance: few
CDR3aa: CASSRPGADTQYF
CDR3nt: TGTGCCAGCAGCCGCCCGGGGGCAGATACGCAGTATTTT

j_gene: TRBJ2-3
v_gene: TRBV27
d_gene: .
abundance: .
CDR3aa: CASSLRPKDTQYF
CDR3nt: TGTGCCAGCAGTCTACGACCGAAAGATACGCAGTATTTT

j_gene: TRBJ1-2
v_gene: TRBV6-1
d_gene: .
abundance: .
CDR3aa: CASSEVIGSALGYTF
CDR3nt: TGTGCCAGCAGTGAGGTGATCGGGAGCGCCCTTGGCTACACCTTC

j_gene: TRBJ2-4
v_gene: TRBV12-3/TRBV12-4
d_gene: .
abundance: few
CDR3aa: CASSLASEVLAKNIQYF
CDR3nt: TGTGCCAGCAGTTTAGCGTCAGAAGTCCTAGCCAAAAACATTCAGTACTTC

j_gene: TRBJ1-2
v_gene: TRBV6-5
d_gene: .
abundance: few
CDR3aa: CASSYSQGWGALLYGYTF
CDR3nt: TGTGCCAGCAGTTACTCCCAAGGTTGGGGGGCCCTCCTCTATGGCTACACCTTC